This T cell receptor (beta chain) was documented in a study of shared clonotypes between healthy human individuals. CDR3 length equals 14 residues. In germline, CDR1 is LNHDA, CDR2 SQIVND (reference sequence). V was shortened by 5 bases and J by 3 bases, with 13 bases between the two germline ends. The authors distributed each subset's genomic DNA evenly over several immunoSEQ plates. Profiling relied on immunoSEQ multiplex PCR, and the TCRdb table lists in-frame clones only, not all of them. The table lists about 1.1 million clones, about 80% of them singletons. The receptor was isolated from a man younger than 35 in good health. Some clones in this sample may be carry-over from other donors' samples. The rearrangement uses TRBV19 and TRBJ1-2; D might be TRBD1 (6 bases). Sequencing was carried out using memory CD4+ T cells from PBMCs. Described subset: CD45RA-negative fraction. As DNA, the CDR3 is TGTGCCAGTAGTGTAGCCGAGGGGGACTATGGCTACACCTTC. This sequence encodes CASSVAEGDYGYTF.